These 17 T cell receptor beta chains originate from one sample sequenced in a study of Ad26.COV2.S vaccination and SARS-CoV-2 variants. Treatment indicated: roughly 19 received Ad26.COV2.S at low or high dose, single or two shots; five or six received placebo; per-sample allocation not given. The investigators took samples on day 63 after the first vaccine or placebo injection. Only in-frame clones appear in the TCRdb table, and some are missing; sequencing was by immunoSEQ multiplex PCR. Among 400,000 to 500,000 clones, approximately 89% were seen once, and the ten largest hold about 2.4%. The sequencing used peripheral blood, collected in a trial of Ad26.COV2.S vaccine versus placebo. These TCRs come from a person between 18 and 59 years old who received the Ad26.COV2.S COVID-19 vaccine or a placebo.

The chain combines TRBV2 with TRBJ1-2, with 9 bases matching TRBD1. This CDR3 is built from 13 residues. The junction had 4 bases not matched to a gene; V was cut back by 5 bases and J by 6 bases. Germline V gene sequence: CDR1 SNHLY, CDR2 FYNNEI. For the CDR3, the DNA is TGTGCCAGCAGTTACAGGGGGCGCGATGGCTACACCTTC. This translates into CASSYRGRDGYTF.

The V call is TRBV24-1, the J call TRBJ2-3, with 7 bases fitting TRBD1. The length of the CDR3 is 17 residues. With 4 bases clipped from V and 2 bases from J, the junction kept 11 bases outside the gene matches. In germline, CDR1 is KGHDR, CDR2 SFDVKD. CDR3 coding DNA: TGTGCCACCAGTGACTTGGTGGGGACAGCAAACACAGATACGCAGTATTTT. Protein: CATSDLVGTANTDTQYF.

This sequence joins TRBV4-1 and TRBJ1-1; D not certain. With 5 bases removed from V and 0 bases from J, the gap between germline ends came to 13 bases. The CDR3 extends over 15 amino acids. Germline lookup yields CDR1 MGHRA and CDR2 YSYEKL. In DNA, the CDR3 is TGCGCCAGCAGCGATCCTTGGCGAGTGAACACTGAAGCTTTCTTT. This translates into CASSDPWRVNTEAFF.

The chain carries TRBV5-5 and TRBJ2-3, with 11 nucleotides matching TRBD2. This CDR3 comprises 16 residues. V shed 4 bases, J shed 6 bases, and the junction held 10 bases outside the gene matches. Germline assignment: CDR1 SGHKS and CDR2 YYEKEE (reference sequence). The CDR3 loop is CASSGGTSGGADTQYF. CDR3 coding DNA: TGTGCCAGCAGCGGGGGGACTAGCGGAGGAGCGGATACGCAGTATTTT.

The chain couples TRBV19 to TRBJ1-5; 7 bases map to TRBD1. The germline V gene encodes CDR1 LNHDA and CDR2 SQIVND (reference sequence). This CDR3 is 14 amino acids long. J was trimmed by 6 bases and V by 5 bases; bases with no gene match: 7. CDR3 amino acids: CASSVQGTGQPQHF. Written as DNA, the CDR3 is TGTGCCAGTAGTGTACAGGGGACGGGTCAGCCCCAGCATTTT.

The CDR3 nucleotides read TGTGCCAGAAGCTTGGATGGCTCCTCCCCTTACAATGAGCAGTTCTTC. As protein: CARSLDGSSPYNEQFF. The V and J genes are TRBV5-3 and TRBJ2-1; no clear D. TRBV5-3 is an ORF, and what it does is uncertain. V was shortened by 0 bases and J by 4 bases, with 14 bases between the two germline ends. The CDR3 runs 16 residues.

The chain carries TRBV13 and TRBJ1-1; D not resolved. The CDR3 length is 13 residues. Germline lookup yields CDR1 PRHDT and CDR2 FYEKMQ (reference sequence). V gave up 4 bases and J gave up 4 bases, with 10 bases separating them. CDR3 sequence: CASSSVVGTEAFF. DNA of the CDR3: TGTGCCAGCAGCTCTGTAGTGGGCACTGAAGCTTTCTTT.

In its sample, this clone was seen once. The gene calls are TRBV11-3 and TRBJ1-4; TRBD1 agrees at 7 bases. The length of the CDR3 is 15 residues. Germline trimming cut 2 bases from V and 5 bases from J; bases unmatched to any gene: 5. Germline CDR1 SGHNT, CDR2 YENEEA. The CDR3 coding sequence is TGTGCCAGCAGCTTAAGAGGGGGCACAAATGAAAAACTGTTTTTT. This sequence encodes CASSLRGGTNEKLFF.

The CDR3 bases are TGTGCCAGCAGAAGACAGTGGGAGACCCAGTACTTC. Translated, it gives CASRRQWETQYF. The J gene is TRBJ2-5, the V gene TRBV6-5; tentative D call: TRBD1 (5 bases). V lost 6 bases and J 5 bases, leaving 10 bases between the germline ends. The CDR3 spans 12 residues. Germline V gene data show CDR1 as MNHEY and CDR2 as SVGAGI.

The rearrangement uses TRBV15 and TRBJ1-4; no definite D call. V lost 0 bases and J lost 3, with 8 bases in between. The germline gives CDR1 LNHNV, CDR2 YYDKDF (reference sequence). The CDR3 is made up of 15 amino acids. The CDR3 loop reads CATSRDQAANEKLFF. The DNA for the CDR3 is TGTGCCACCAGCAGAGATCAGGCAGCTAATGAAAAACTGTTTTTT.

The rearrangement uses TRBV30 and TRBJ1-2; 7 nucleotides agree with TRBD1. V dropped 8 bases and J dropped 2; count of bases not matched to a gene: 11. From germline, CDR1 is GTSNPN and CDR2 SVGIG (reference sequence). The CDR3 consists of 14 residues. CDR3 region: CAMDQEGQNYGYTF. In DNA, the CDR3 is TGTGCCATGGACCAAGAGGGACAGAACTATGGCTACACCTTC.

This rearrangement joins TRBV5-1 to TRBJ2-5; D is possibly TRBD2 (6 bases). The CDR3 is 13 amino acids. Germline V gene sequence: CDR1 SGHRS, CDR2 YFSETQ. The germline V and J ends were trimmed by 6 bases and 5 bases, with 14 bases remaining between them. CDR3 coding DNA: TGCGCCAGCACCCTGGAGGGGCGGGAGACCCAGTACTTC. It encodes CASTLEGRETQYF.

This sequence joins TRBV20-1 and TRBJ1-6, with D perhaps matching TRBD1 (5 bases). This CDR3 contains 14 residues. The germline V and J ends were trimmed by 3 bases and 5 bases, with 11 bases remaining between them. CDR1 is DFQATT, CDR2 SNEGSKA, per germline (reference sequence). As DNA, the CDR3 is TGCAGTGCTAGTGGTAGGGGTAATAATTCACCCCTCCACTTT. Protein: CSASGRGNNSPLHF.

The rearrangement uses TRBV5-1 and TRBJ1-4, with D perhaps TRBD1 (5 bases). V lost 4 bases, J lost 7 bases, and 14 bases lay in between. The CDR3 runs 14 residues. CDR1 and CDR2 from the germline V gene are SGHRS and YFSETQ. Here the CDR3 reads CASSLRDGREKLFF. Written as DNA, the CDR3 is TGCGCCAGCAGCCTAAGGGACGGGCGTGAAAAACTGTTTTTT. Drawing the rest from reference TRBV5-1 and TRBJ1-4, the complete variable domain is KAGVTQTPRYLIKTRGQQVTLSCSPISGHRSVSWYQQTPGQGLQFLFEYFSETQRNKGNFPGRFSGRQFSNSRSEMNVSTLELGDSALYLCASSLRDGREKLFFGSGTQLSVL.

The chain is built from TRBV5-4 and TRBJ2-3; 7 bases match TRBD1. This CDR3 is 16 amino acids long. Germline V gene sequence: CDR1 SGHNT, CDR2 YYREEE (reference sequence). V trimming: 4 bases; J trimming: 2 bases; junction bases outside the gene matches: 10. The CDR3 DNA reads TGTGCCAGCAGCCGTAAGGGACAGATCTACACAGATACGCAGTATTTT. Translated: CASSRKGQIYTDTQYF.

This clone was observed a single time. This chain connects TRBV6-5 to TRBJ2-5; D possibly matches TRBD1 or TRBD2 (5 bases each). CDR1 and CDR2 (germline): MNHEY, SVGAGI. Trimming took 6 bases from V and 5 from J, leaving 16 bases between them. This CDR3 contains 14 residues. In nucleotides, the CDR3 is TGTGCCAGCAGACGGCCGGGGCCAGGCGAGACCCAGTACTTC. It codes for CASRRPGPGETQYF.

This sequence joins TRBV7-8 and TRBJ1-5; no clear D. V was trimmed by 5 bases and J by 3 bases, leaving 11 bases between them. The V gene's germline CDR1 is SGHVS and CDR2 FQNEAQ. The CDR3 runs 14 residues. The CDR3, as DNA: TGTGCCAGCAGCCGTAACCCGCTCAATCAGCCCCAGCATTTT. Translation gives CASSRNPLNQPQHF.